The source of this TCR beta chain is a study of cytomegalovirus exposure and HLA in healthy donors. Study-wide results and caveats: Several of the most significant clusters were apparently associated with common viral pathogens in a later analysis. It was reported in a later analysis that an Asian-associated ancestry cluster showed fewer N-insertions than the 666-donor mean. A later analysis found that most CMV-associated TCR beta chains appeared HLA-restricted.

CDR3 length equals 13 residues. The germline V gene has CDR1 MGHRA and CDR2 YSYEKL. Trimming left V 0 bases short and J 9 bases short, with 9 bases between. The PCR had 60 Vbeta and 13 Jbeta primers. Method: immunoSEQ multiplex PCR; TCRdb's copy keeps in-frame clones and lacks some. This repertoire shows around 100,000 clones, roughly 79% found once; its top ten account for approximately 4.2%. About this clone: The antigen remains unidentified.

Sequencing used PBMCs. The chain recombines TRBV4-1 with TRBJ2-1; possible D gene TRBD2, 5 bases. The TCR was taken from a woman aged 70-85 years in good health and CMV-seropositive. CDR3 in DNA: TGCGCCAGCAGCCAAGACTCCGCGGGTGAGCAGTTCTTC. Encoded protein: CASSQDSAGEQFF.